This entry lists 4 T cell receptor beta chains sequenced from one sample in a study of cytomegalovirus exposure and HLA in healthy donors. Sequencing was performed with immunoSEQ multiplex PCR; in TCRdb, only in-frame clones are kept and a portion is missing. The sample holds tens of thousands of clones, under 98% seen once. Material: PBMCs. These TCRs come from a man aged 25-45 years in good health and CMV-seropositive.

This rearrangement joins TRBV11-2 to TRBJ2-1; D unclear. Germline CDR1 and CDR2: SGHAT and FQNNGV. The CDR3 is 13 amino acids. V lost 4 bases to trimming and J lost 5 bases, with 9 bases between them. CDR3 sequence: CASSSVLHNEQFF. CDR3 nucleotide sequence: TGTGCCAGCAGCTCAGTCCTCCACAATGAGCAGTTCTTC.

This clone was detected only a few times. This rearrangement joins TRBV9 to TRBJ2-2; D is ambiguous. The germline CDR1 and CDR2 sequences are SGDLS and YYNGEE. The CDR3 is 12 residues long. The V and J ends lost 9 bases and 6 bases respectively, with 12 bases between them. DNA for the CDR3: TGTGCCACCACTAATACGGCCGGGGAGCTGTTTTTT. Translating gives CATTNTAGELFF.

This chain links TRBV29-1 with TRBJ1-2; D is ambiguous. V gave up 2 bases and J gave up 1 base, with 5 bases separating them. The CDR3 loop spans 12 amino acids. The germline V gene encodes CDR1 SQVTM and CDR2 ANQGSEA. CDR3 in amino acids: CSVETVNYGYTF. For the CDR3, the DNA is TGCAGCGTTGAAACGGTTAACTATGGCTACACCTTC. Full variable domain (rest looked up from reference TRBV29-1 and TRBJ1-2): SAVISQKPSRDICQRGTSLTIQCQVDSQVTMMFWYRQQPGQSLTLIATANQGSEATYESGFVIDKFPISRPNLTFSTLTVSNMSPEDSSIYLCSVETVNYGYTFGSGTRLTVV.

V usage is TRBV18 and J usage is TRBJ1-1, with D possibly TRBD1 on 5 matching bases. The V gene's germline CDR1 is KGHSH and CDR2 LQKENI. The CDR3 extends over 14 amino acids. The V end lost 1 base, the J end lost 1 base, and 7 bases lay between the germline ends. CDR3 nucleotide sequence: TGTGCCAGCTCACCACTAACAGGGAACACTGAAGCTTTCTTT. Amino acids: CASSPLTGNTEAFF.